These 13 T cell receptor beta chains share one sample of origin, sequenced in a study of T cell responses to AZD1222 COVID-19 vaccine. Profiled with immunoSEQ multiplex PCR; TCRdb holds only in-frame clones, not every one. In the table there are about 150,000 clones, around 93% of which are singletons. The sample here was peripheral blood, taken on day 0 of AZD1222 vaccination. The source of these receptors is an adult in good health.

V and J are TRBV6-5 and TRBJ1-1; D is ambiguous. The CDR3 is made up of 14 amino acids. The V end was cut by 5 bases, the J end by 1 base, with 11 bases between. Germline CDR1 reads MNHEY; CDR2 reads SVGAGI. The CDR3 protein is CASSPLGGNTEAFF. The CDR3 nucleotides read TGTGCCAGCAGTCCCTTAGGAGGGAACACTGAAGCTTTCTTT.

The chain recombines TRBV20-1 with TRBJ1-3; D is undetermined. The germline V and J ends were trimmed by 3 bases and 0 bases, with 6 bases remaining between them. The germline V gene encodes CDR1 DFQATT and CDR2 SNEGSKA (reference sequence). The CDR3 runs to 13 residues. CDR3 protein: CSASGPSGNTIYF. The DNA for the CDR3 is TGCAGTGCTAGTGGACCCTCTGGAAACACCATATATTTT.

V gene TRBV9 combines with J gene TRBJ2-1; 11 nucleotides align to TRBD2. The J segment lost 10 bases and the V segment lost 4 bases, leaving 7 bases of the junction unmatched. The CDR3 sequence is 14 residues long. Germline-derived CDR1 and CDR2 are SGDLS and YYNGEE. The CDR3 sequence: CASSLGTSGREQFF. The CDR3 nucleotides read TGTGCCAGCAGCCTTGGGACTAGCGGCCGGGAGCAGTTCTTC.

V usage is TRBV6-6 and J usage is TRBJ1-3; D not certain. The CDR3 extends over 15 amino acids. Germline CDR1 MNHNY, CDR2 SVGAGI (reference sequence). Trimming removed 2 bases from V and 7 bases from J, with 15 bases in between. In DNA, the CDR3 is TGTGCCAGCAGTTACAGGGTGTTGGAACGTAACACCATATATTTT. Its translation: CASSYRVLERNTIYF.

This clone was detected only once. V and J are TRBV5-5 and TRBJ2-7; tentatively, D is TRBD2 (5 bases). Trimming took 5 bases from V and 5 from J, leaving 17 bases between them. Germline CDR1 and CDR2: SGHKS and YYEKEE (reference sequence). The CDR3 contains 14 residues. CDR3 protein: CASRFELGVHEQYF. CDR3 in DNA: TGTGCCAGCAGGTTCGAGCTGGGAGTCCACGAGCAGTACTTC.

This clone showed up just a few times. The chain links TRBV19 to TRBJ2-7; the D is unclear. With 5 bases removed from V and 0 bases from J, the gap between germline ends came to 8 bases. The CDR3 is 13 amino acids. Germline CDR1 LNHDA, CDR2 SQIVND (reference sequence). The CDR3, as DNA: TGTGCCAGTAGTCCCCGCGGCTCCTACGAGCAGTACTTC. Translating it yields CASSPRGSYEQYF.

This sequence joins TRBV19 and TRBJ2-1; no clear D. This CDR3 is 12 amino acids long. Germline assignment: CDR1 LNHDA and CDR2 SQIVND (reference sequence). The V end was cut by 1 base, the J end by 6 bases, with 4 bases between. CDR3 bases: TGTGCCAGTAGTATAGGAGTCAATGAGCAGTTCTTC. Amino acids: CASSIGVNEQFF.

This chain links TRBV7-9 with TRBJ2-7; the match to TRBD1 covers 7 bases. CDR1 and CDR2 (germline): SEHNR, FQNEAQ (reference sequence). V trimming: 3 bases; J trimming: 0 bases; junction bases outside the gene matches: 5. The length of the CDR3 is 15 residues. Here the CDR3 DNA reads TGTGCCAGCAGCTTTTCAGGGGACAGCTCCTACGAGCAGTACTTC. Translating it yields CASSFSGDSSYEQYF.

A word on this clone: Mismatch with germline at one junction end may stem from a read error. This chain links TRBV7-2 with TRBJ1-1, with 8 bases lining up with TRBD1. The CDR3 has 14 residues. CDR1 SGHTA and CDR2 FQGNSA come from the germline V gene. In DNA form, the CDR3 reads TGTGCCGGCAGCTTCACAGGGGGGAACACTGAAGCTTTCTTT. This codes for CAGSFTGGNTEAFF. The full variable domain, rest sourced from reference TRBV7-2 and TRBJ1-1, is GAGVSQSPSNKVTEKGKDVELRCDPISGHTALYWYRQSLGQGLEFLIYFQGNSAPDKSGLPSDRFSAERTGGSVSTLTIQRTQQEDSAVYLCAGSFTGGNTEAFFGQGTRLTVV.

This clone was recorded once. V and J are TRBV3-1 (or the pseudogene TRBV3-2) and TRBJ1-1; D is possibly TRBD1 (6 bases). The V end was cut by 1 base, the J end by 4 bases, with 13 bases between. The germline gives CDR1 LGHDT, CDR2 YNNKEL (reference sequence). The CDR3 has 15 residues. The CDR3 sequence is CASSQAGVGATEAFF. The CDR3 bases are TGTGCCAGCAGCCAAGCCGGGGTGGGGGCCACTGAAGCTTTCTTT.

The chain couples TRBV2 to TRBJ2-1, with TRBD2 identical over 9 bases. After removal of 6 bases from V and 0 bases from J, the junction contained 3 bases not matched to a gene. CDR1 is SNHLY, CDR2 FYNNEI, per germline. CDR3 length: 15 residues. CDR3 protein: CASRASGTSYNEQFF. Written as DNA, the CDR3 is TGTGCCAGCAGGGCTAGCGGGACCTCCTACAATGAGCAGTTCTTC.

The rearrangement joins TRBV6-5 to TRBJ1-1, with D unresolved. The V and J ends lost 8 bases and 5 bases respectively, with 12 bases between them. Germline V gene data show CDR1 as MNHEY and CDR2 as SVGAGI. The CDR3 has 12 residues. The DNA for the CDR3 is TGTGCCAGCCTTAGAGGTTGGACTGAAGCTTTCTTT. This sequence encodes CASLRGWTEAFF.

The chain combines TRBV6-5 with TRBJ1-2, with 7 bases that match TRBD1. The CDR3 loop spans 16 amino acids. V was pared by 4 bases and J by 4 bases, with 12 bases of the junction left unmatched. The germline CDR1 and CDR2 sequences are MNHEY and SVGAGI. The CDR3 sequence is CASSSEGQLLTYGYTF. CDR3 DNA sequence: TGTGCCAGCAGTTCTGAGGGACAGTTGCTGACCTATGGCTACACCTTC.